This T cell receptor (beta chain) came from a study of Graves' ophthalmopathy and Graves' hyperthyroidism (dated by TCRdb to about 2018). With regard to the full study: Peripheral blood was collected before any treatment was given, at the time of initial diagnosis. TCR beta repertoire signatures were used to distinguish Graves' ophthalmopathy from Graves' hyperthyroidism and to predict progression to ophthalmopathy. An independent validation cohort was composed of roughly 19 hyperthyroidism patients and around 16 patients who later progressed from hyperthyroidism to ophthalmopathy. In total, 135 blood samples were TCR-sequenced: some 40 ophthalmopathy, approximately 80 hyperthyroidism and about 17 hyperthyroidism-to-ophthalmopathy patients. The approximately 90 discovery patients were randomly split 7:3 into training and test sets. Once sampling was done, hyperthyroidism patients were given methimazole at a starting dose of 30 mg daily, while ophthalmopathy patients were given high-dose intravenous methylprednisolone. A discovery set of about a hundred patients (43 ophthalmopathy, 55 to 60 stable hyperthyroidism) was enrolled to explore V-J signatures distinguishing ophthalmopathy from hyperthyroidism. In several hyperthyroidism patients, the T-cell repertoire of thyroid tissue was compared with the T-cell repertoire of blood. Findings and caveats that apply to the study as a whole: In validation, the model predicted ophthalmopathy progression with about 71% sensitivity and roughly 72% specificity; 12 predicted patients were CT-confirmed with GO in a median of approximately six months. In cross-validation, the 13-signature model distinguished ophthalmopathy from stable hyperthyroidism with less than 90% sensitivity and approximately 81% specificity, while in the test set the corresponding values were around 79% and 71%. Most expanded thyroid clonotypes with frequency above 0.001 were also detected in blood, suggesting blood repertoires may reflect the thyroid immune response. Sample size was not statistically predetermined, and group allocation was not concealed from the investigators.

The CDR3 measures 14 amino acids from cysteine to phenylalanine. The read is trimmed to its CDR3 DNA, 42 bases read in frame from base 1. From a lookup of the germline V gene, CDR1 and CDR2 are KGHSH and LQKENI. V is clipped by 3 bases and J by 4 bases, and the sequence between their germline boundaries is 12 bases long. Patients with ophthalmopathy had moderately to severely active disease, with a Clinical Activity Score of 3 or more, a NOSPECS grade of 4 or more, and a disease duration of less than 3 months. Patients with other autoimmune diseases, uncontrolled infections, pregnancy or lactation were excluded from the study. Diagnosis was based on clinical symptoms, serum thyroxine, TRAb, thyroid ultrasound and orbital computed tomography. Using Ficoll-Paque density gradient centrifugation, PBMCs were isolated from over 8.5 ml of fresh peripheral blood. Trizol reagent was used to extract the total RNA, and its quality was then checked on an Agilent 2100 Bioanalyzer.

In this sample, this clonotype turned up many times. The antigen it recognizes is unknown. One base away there is no much larger clone; base qualities are not given. TCR beta CDR3 regions were amplified from RNA transcripts for repertoire sequencing. The first round of RT-PCR was done with HTBI primers and the Qiagen OneStep RT-PCR kit, and was followed by a second round of multiplex PCR, then size selection and purification. Sequencing of the libraries was carried out on an Illumina HiSeq2000 in paired-end mode with 100 bp reads. For the original study's pipeline: SOAPnuke was used to process the reads, removing any read that contained adapters or uncalled bases, had a mean Phred below 15, or lacked an exact match to the constant primer or identifier. High-quality paired reads were merged with COPE v1.2.5. Each unique nucleotide sequence was defined as a clonotype, and clonotypes were aligned to IMGT TRB V, D and J references with MiTCR v1.1. The analysis was limited to V-J combinations with a frequency above 0.0001, which together covered 99% to 99.2% of the repertoires. For each V-J combination, a TCR clonal expansion and chaos score was defined as F50 clonal expansion divided by the chaos observed in the TCRdist matrix. Welch's t-statistics and random forest were used to reduce features to about a dozen V-J combinations, which were fed into a naive Bayes classifier. Thyroid-blood repertoire similarity was quantified with the Morisita-Horn index. TCRdb redid the processing of the public reads, applying fastp at Q25 and MiXCR, and retained in-frame beta chains. Every CDR3 protein is listed once, alongside the most common genes and DNA of its rows. Clone size and V and J calls follow TCRdb, not the original study. This sample gives 200,000 to 250,000 distinct CDR3 sequences in total; 25% to 35% of them show up just once. The ten most abundant clones make up 9.1% of the sample.

Sequenced input: peripheral blood. This TCR derives from a man aged 45-65 years with Graves' ophthalmopathy. Donor details come from another sample of the same person, matched by shared clones. Here the chain combines TRBV18 and TRBJ1-1, with a weak D call of TRBD1 (6 bases match). The CDR3 protein sequence reads: CASSPKEGGTEAFF. The nucleotide sequence reads TGTGCCAGCTCACCTAAGGAAGGGGGCACTGAAGCTTTCTTT.